Shown below are 11 T cell receptor beta chains from a single sample sequenced in a study of T cells after yellow fever vaccination. From the 5' RACE reads, TCRdb called clonotypes with MiXCR, one entry per CDR3 protein. The sample includes about 170,000 distinct CDR3 sequences, 9.5% to 11% of them seen just once. The sample was CD8+ T cells sorted from PBMCs, taken 15 days after the yellow fever booster vaccination. The receptors were sampled from a young man who received the YFV17D yellow fever vaccine.

This clonotype has only a few counts. This chain's CDR3 is CASSQDWYNEKLFF. The CDR3 region has the DNA TGTGCCAGCAGCCAAGATTGGTATAATGAAAAACTGTTTTTT. The genes are TRBV14 and TRBJ1-4; no clear D. This CDR3 region has 14 residues. Trimming pared 0 bases from V and 4 bases from J, leaving 6 bases between. The germline CDR1 and CDR2 sequences are SGHDN and FVKESK.

Ten or more counts support this clonotype. The chain combines TRBV20-1 with TRBJ1-1; 12 bases are a match to TRBD1. The CDR3 consists of 18 residues. The V segment lost 5 bases and the J segment 5 bases; nucleotides outside the gene matches: 18. Germline V gene data show CDR1 as DFQATT and CDR2 as SNEGSKA (reference sequence). This CDR3 is CSAPRDRGRVGGGTEAFF. CDR3 coding DNA: TGCAGTGCTCCCCGGGACAGGGGGCGCGTAGGGGGAGGGACTGAAGCTTTCTTT.

The table lists this clonotype with a few counts. The V call is TRBV4-3, the J call TRBJ1-6; 7 bases map to TRBD1. Trimming cost V 1 base and J 13 bases; bases outside gene matches: 7. Germline V lookup: CDR1 LGHNA, CDR2 YSLEER. The CDR3 has 14 residues. The CDR3 DNA sequence: TGCGCCAGCAGCCAAGGACAGGGCTTGGGTCCCCTCCACTTT. Its protein product is CASSQGQGLGPLHF.

This clonotype was recorded a few times. The chain recombines TRBV5-1 with TRBJ2-1, with 13 positions matching TRBD2. The CDR3 is made up of 17 amino acids. CDR1 and CDR2 from the germline V gene are SGHRS and YFSETQ. V gave up 5 bases and J gave up 8 bases; unmatched junction bases: 13. CDR3 sequence (DNA): TGCGCCAGCAGGTGGACTAGCGGGGGCCCCCCTGTGCATGAGCAGTTCTTC. It codes for CASRWTSGGPPVHEQFF. Full variable domain (rest looked up from reference TRBV5-1 and TRBJ2-1): KAGVTQTPRYLIKTRGQQVTLSCSPISGHRSVSWYQQTPGQGLQFLFEYFSETQRNKGNFPGRFSGRQFSNSRSEMNVSTLELGDSALYLCASRWTSGGPPVHEQFFGPGTRLTVL.

The V call is TRBV7-2, the J call TRBJ2-5; D is ambiguous. The CDR3 contains 13 residues. V lost 7 bases to trimming and J lost 5 bases, with 14 bases between them. Germline CDR1 SGHTA, CDR2 FQGNSA. DNA of the CDR3: TGTGCCAGCACCCCAGGCGGTAGTGAGACCCAGTACTTC. Translated, it gives CASTPGGSETQYF.

CDR3 sequence: CSARDQDGGAAETQYF. The DNA of the CDR3 is TGCAGTGCTAGAGATCAAGACGGGGGGGCCGCAGAGACCCAGTACTTC. The chain couples TRBV20-1 to TRBJ2-5; 8 nucleotides agree with TRBD2. Germline CDR1 is DFQATT and CDR2 is SNEGSKA (reference sequence). CDR3 length: 16 residues. Losses at the gene ends were 0 bases for V and 4 bases for J; bases not matched to a gene: 10.

The chain is built from TRBV7-3 and TRBJ1-1; no reliable D call. Trimming cost V 11 bases and J 7 bases, with 17 bases left between them. Germline lookup yields CDR1 SGHTA and CDR2 FQGTGA. The CDR3 contains 12 residues. The CDR3 nucleotides are TGTGCCCCAGAATTTCGTACCGATGAAGCTTTCTTT. This sequence encodes CAPEFRTDEAFF.

This clonotype turned up a few times. V usage is TRBV4-2 and J usage is TRBJ2-1, with D unresolved. This CDR3 contains 17 residues. CDR1 is LGHNA, CDR2 YNFKEQ, per germline. Trimming stripped 0 bases from V and 8 bases from J, with 20 bases between. The CDR3 DNA sequence: TGTGCCAGCAGCCAAGATCCTCGGCCCCCGCCCGACGATGAGCAGTTCTTC. Its translation: CASSQDPRPPPDDEQFF.

This clonotype has a handful of counts. This chain connects TRBV7-8 to TRBJ1-4; D perhaps matches TRBD1 (5 bases). Germline lookup yields CDR1 SGHVS and CDR2 FQNEAQ. Trimming took 1 base from V and 4 from J, leaving 22 bases between them. The CDR3 contains 19 residues. The CDR3 is CASSLEISSGPASNEKLFF. The CDR3 nucleotides are TGTGCCAGCAGCTTAGAGATTTCGTCAGGGCCCGCTAGTAATGAAAAACTGTTTTTT.

The CDR3 nucleotides are TGCGCCAGCAGTCCCGGTAGAGGGGACACTGAAGCTTTCTTT. Residues: CASSPGRGDTEAFF. The rearrangement joins TRBV5-1 to TRBJ1-1; TRBD1 might be the D (5 bases). V was pared by 5 bases and J by 3 bases, with 14 bases between. CDR1 is SGHRS and CDR2 is YFSETQ in the germline V gene. The CDR3 covers 14 residues.

This clonotype occurred many times. The rearrangement uses TRBV10-3 and TRBJ2-5; no definite D call. Trimming cost V 4 bases and J 0 bases, with 6 bases left between them. The CDR3 consists of 13 residues. Germline V CDR1 and CDR2: ENHRY, SYGVKD. CDR3 nucleotide sequence: TGTGCCATCAGTGCATGGGACCAAGAGACCCAGTACTTC. Residues: CAISAWDQETQYF.